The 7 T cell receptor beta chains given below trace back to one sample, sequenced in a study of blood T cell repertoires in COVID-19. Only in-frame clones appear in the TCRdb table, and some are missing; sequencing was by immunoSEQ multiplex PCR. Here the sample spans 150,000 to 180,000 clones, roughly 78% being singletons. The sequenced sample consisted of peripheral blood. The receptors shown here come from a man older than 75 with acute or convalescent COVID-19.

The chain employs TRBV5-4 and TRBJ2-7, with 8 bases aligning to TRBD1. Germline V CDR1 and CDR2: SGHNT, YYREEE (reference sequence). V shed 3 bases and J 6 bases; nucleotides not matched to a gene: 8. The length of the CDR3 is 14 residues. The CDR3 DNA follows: TGTGCCAGCAGCTCCGGACAGGGACGGTCCGAGCAGTACGTC. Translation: CASSSGQGRSEQYV.

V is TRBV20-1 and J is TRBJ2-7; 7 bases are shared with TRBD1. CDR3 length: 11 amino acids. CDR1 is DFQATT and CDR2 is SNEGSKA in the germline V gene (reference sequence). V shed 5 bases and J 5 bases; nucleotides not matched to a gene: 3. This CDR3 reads CSAQQGHEQYV. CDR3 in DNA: TGCAGTGCTCAACAGGGGCACGAGCAGTACGTC.

Here the CDR3 DNA reads TGTGCCACCAGCAGAGGACAGGGGACAGCGATGAACACTGAAGCTTTCTTT. It translates to CATSRGQGTAMNTEAFF. The rearrangement uses TRBV15 and TRBJ1-1, with 8 bases identical to TRBD1. The CDR3 is 17 residues long. The germline gives CDR1 LNHNV, CDR2 YYDKDF (reference sequence). V lost 1 base and J lost 0; bases outside the gene matches: 7. The complete variable domain, with remaining parts taken from reference TRBV15 and TRBJ1-1, reads DAMVIQNPRYQVTQFGKPVTLSCSQTLNHNVMYWYQQKSSQAPKLLFHYYDKDFNNEADTPDNFQSRRPNTSFCFLDIRSPGLGDTAMYLCATSRGQGTAMNTEAFFGQGTRLTVV.

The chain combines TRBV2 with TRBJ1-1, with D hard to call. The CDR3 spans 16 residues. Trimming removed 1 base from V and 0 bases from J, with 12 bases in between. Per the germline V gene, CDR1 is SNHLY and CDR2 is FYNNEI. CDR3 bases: TGTGCCAGCAGTGAAGGGGCCCCGACGATGAACACTGAAGCTTTCTTT. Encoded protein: CASSEGAPTMNTEAFF. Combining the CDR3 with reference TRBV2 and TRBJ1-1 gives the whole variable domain EPEVTQTPSHQVTQMGQEVILRCVPISNHLYFYWYRQILGQKVEFLVSFYNNEISEKSEIFDDQFSVERPDGSNFTLKIRSTKLEDSAMYFCASSEGAPTMNTEAFFGQGTRLTVV.

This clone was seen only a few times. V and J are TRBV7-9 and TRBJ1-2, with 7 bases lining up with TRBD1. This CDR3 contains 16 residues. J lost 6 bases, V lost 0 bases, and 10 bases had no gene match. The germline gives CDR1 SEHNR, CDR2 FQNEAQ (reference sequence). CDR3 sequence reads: CASSLAGTVEPHGYTF. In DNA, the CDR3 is TGTGCCAGCAGCTTAGCGGGGACAGTGGAACCTCATGGCTACACCTTC.

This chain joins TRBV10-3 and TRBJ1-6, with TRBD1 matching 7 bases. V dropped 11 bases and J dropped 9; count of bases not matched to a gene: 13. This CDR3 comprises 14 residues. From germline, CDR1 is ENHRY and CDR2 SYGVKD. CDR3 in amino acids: CAVAPGQSISPLHF. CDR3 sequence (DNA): TGTGCCGTAGCCCCGGGACAGTCTATTTCACCCCTCCACTTT.

CDR3 residues: CASSIRGRGSQSPLHF. The CDR3 nucleotides are TGCGCCAGCAGCATCAGGGGGCGCGGATCGCAGTCACCCCTCCACTTT. The chain links TRBV5-1 to TRBJ1-6, with TRBD1 matching 8 bases. The CDR3 spans 16 residues. Germline CDR1 reads SGHRS; CDR2 reads YFSETQ. J was trimmed by 10 bases and V by 4 bases; bases with no gene match: 13.